Detailed here is one T cell receptor beta chain. What it binds is not known. Clones were sequenced by immunoSEQ multiplex PCR, and TCRdb holds only the in-frame ones, with some missing. The data hold some 81,000 clones, with 85% to 90% observed a single time. The CDR3 contains 14 residues. CDR1 and CDR2 from the germline V gene are MNHNY and SVGAGI (reference sequence). The ends were cut back, 4 bases at V and 13 bases at J, with 22 bases in the middle. This entry belongs to a study of graft-versus-host responses after intestinal transplantation. Study-level information: Isolated intestinal, liver-intestinal, or multivisceral transplants were what recipients had. Each patient got anti-thymocyte globulin induction, then tacrolimus and steroids for around three years.

General observations from the study: Detection of GvH clones occurred in recipient marrow, and some had their first appearance in ileum or blood. Patients who carried graft-donor T cell macrochimerism also had high graft-versus-host to host-versus-graft clonal ratios in their allografts.

The chain has TRBV6-6 and TRBJ2-5, with D tentatively TRBD1 (6 bases). The receptor was derived from a human donor who received an intestinal transplant. This material consisted of unstimulated CD4+ T cells sorted from spleen or lymph node cells, taken before intestinal transplant. DNA for the CDR3: TGTGCCAGCAGTTCCAGGGGCGGGCAGCCGGTGGGGTACTTC. This codes for CASSSRGGQPVGYF.